This T cell receptor beta chain was captured by sequencing in a study of cytomegalovirus exposure and HLA in healthy donors. With 60 Vbeta and 13 Jbeta primers, the PCR was carried out. Repertoires were generated with immunoSEQ multiplex PCR, while TCRdb's copy carries only in-frame clones and drops some. This table holds 200,000 to 250,000 clones, around 86% found once. Per the germline V gene, CDR1 is SGDLS and CDR2 is YYNGEE. The CDR3 is 16 amino acids. Trimming shortened V by 0 bases and J by 4 bases, and 16 bases separated the two germline ends. The sequencing input was PBMCs. The chain is built from TRBV9 and TRBJ1-2; perhaps TRBD1 as D (6 bases). This receptor was taken from a woman between 40 and 50 years old in good health and CMV-seronegative. The CDR3, as DNA: TGTGCCAGCAGCGTAGACCGGGACACTGAATTCTATGGCTACACCTTC. It is translated as CASSVDRDTEFYGYTF.